This TCR beta chain originates from a study of vaccination effects on CD4 cells after COVID-19. Study overall: Participants received two doses of either the BNT162b2 or mRNA-1273 vaccine.

The protocol was immunoSEQ multiplex PCR, while the TCRdb copy is restricted to in-frame clones and leaves out a portion. This table has under 65,000 clones, 65% to 80% appearing once. Viral peptide pools were used in the ViraFEST assay to expand antigen-specific CD4+ T cells, and sequencing came afterward. The culture ran for roughly ten days before CD4+ T cells were isolated. SARS-CoV-2 infection was confirmed by PCR in the person between March and December 2020. A pool of HIV-1 Nef peptides served as the condition for the negative control culture. Days 3 and 7 were when half the medium was replaced with IL-2 medium. The V and J ends lost 2 bases and 5 bases respectively, with 16 bases between them. Germline CDR1 reads LGHDT; CDR2 reads YNNKEL (reference sequence). The CDR3 runs to 15 residues. Remarks on this clone: Antigen unknown.

General observations from the study: Infection-derived and vaccine-derived clones contracted markedly late after vaccination.

The sequence derives from a human donor who had a prior SARS-CoV-2 infection. The chain has TRBV3-1 (or the pseudogene TRBV3-2) and TRBJ2-7, with D hard to call. The specimen comprised CD4+ T cells from PBMCs cultured with HIV peptides, sampled before COVID-19 vaccination. The subset here: HIV-1 Nef peptide pool negative control/reference culture. Written as DNA, the CDR3 is TGTGCCAGCAGCCAAATCAGCGCCGGGCTCCACGAGCAGTACTTC. Translating it yields CASSQISAGLHEQYF.